This T cell receptor beta chain was obtained from a study of T cell responses to AZD1222 COVID-19 vaccine. Clones were sequenced by immunoSEQ multiplex PCR, and TCRdb holds only the in-frame ones, with some missing. The sample consists of about 130,000 clones, roughly 93% of them appearing once. J was trimmed by 6 bases and V by 1 base; bases with no gene match: 2. The CDR3 contains 14 residues. Looked up from germline, CDR1 is MNHEY and CDR2 is SMNVEV (reference sequence). Sequences were derived from peripheral blood, sampled on day 0 of AZD1222 vaccination. The rearrangement joins TRBV27 to TRBJ1-1; 10 positions agree with TRBD1. This TCR derives from an adult in good health. The DNA of the CDR3 is TGTGCCAGCAGTTTATGGACAGGGGGGTCTGAAGCTTTCTTT. This translates into CASSLWTGGSEAFF.